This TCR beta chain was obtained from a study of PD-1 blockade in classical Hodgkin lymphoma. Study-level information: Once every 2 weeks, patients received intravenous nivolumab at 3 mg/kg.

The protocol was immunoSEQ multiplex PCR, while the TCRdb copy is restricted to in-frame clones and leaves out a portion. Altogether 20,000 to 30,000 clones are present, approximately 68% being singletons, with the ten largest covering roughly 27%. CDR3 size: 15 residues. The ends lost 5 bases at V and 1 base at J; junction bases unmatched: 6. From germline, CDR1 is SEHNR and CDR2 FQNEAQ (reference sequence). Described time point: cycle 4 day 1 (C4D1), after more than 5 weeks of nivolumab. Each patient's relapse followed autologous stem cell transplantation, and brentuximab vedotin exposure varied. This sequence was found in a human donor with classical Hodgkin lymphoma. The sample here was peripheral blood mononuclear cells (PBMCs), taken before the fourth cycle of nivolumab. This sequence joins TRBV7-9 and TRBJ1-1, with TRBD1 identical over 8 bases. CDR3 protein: CASSRTGRGNTEAFF. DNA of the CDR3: TGTGCCAGCAGCCGGACAGGGAGGGGGAACACTGAAGCTTTCTTT.